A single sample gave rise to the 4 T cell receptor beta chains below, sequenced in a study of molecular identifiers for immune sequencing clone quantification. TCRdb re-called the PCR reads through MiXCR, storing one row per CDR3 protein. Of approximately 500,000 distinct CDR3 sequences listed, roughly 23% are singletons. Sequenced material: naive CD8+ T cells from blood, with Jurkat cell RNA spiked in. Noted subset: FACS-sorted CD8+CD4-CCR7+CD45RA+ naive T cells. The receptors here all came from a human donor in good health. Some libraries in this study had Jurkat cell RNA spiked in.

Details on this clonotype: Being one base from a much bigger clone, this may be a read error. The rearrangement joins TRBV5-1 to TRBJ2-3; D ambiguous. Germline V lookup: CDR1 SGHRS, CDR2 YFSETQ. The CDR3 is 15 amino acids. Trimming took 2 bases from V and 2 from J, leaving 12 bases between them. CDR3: CASSFGPANTDTQYF. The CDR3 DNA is TGCGCCAGCAGCTTCGGGCCGGCCAACACAGATACGCAGTATTTT.

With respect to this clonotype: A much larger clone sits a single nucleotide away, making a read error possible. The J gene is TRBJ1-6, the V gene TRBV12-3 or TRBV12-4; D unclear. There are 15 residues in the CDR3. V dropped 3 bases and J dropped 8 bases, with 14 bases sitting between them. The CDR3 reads CASSFSGRTDSPLHF. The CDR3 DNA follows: TGTGCCAGCAGTTTTTCAGGCAGGACCGATTCACCCCTCCACTTT.

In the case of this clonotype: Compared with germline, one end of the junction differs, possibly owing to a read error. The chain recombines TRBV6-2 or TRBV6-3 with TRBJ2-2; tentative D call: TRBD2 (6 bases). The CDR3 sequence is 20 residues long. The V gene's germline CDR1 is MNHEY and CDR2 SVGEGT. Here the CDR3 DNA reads TGTGCCGGCAGTTCCCTCCGCGAGCGGGCCCTATTAGTGAACACCGGGGAGCTGTTTTTT. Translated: CAGSSLRERALLVNTGELFF.

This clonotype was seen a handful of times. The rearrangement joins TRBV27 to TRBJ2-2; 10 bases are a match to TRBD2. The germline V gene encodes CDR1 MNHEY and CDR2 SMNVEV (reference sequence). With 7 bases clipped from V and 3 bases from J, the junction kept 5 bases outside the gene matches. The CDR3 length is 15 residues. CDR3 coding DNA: TGTGCCAGCACCCCAGCGGGAGGGGACACCGGGGAGCTGTTTTTT. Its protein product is CASTPAGGDTGELFF.